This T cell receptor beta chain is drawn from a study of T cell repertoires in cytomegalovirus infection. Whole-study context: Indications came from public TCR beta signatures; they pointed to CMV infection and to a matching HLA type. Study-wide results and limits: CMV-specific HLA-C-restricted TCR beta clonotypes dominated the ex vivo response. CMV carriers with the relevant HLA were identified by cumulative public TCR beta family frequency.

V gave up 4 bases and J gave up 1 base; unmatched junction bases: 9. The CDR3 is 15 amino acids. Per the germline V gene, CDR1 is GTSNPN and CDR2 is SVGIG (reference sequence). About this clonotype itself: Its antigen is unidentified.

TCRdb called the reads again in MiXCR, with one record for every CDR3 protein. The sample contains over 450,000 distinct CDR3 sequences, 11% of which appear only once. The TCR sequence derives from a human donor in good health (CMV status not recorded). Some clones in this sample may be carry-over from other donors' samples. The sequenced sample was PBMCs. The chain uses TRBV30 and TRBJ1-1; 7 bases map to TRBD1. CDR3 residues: CAWKAQGGPNTEAFF. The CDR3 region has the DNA TGTGCCTGGAAGGCGCAGGGGGGTCCGAACACTGAAGCTTTCTTT.